The rows below give T cell receptor beta chains drawn from one sample of a study of blood T cell repertoires in COVID-19. Measured with immunoSEQ multiplex PCR; TCRdb has only the in-frame clones, and not every one. The table lists under 250,000 clones, 81% of them singletons. Specimen: peripheral blood. These receptors were collected from a woman of 80 years or more with acute or convalescent COVID-19. Both conserved end residues are trimmed from each CDR3. The order of the fields is clone size, CDR3 length, V gene, CDR3 protein. Not every row has a clone size; where given, it reads once, few, many or a size class.

abundance: -
len: 13
v_gene: TRBV6-5
CDR3aa: ASSYSGDRRYEQY

abundance: -
len: 13
v_gene: TRBV3-1/TRBV3-2
CDR3aa: ASSQGLGSYNEQF

abundance: -
len: 11
v_gene: TRBV28
CDR3aa: ASSSGQGPYQH

abundance: -
len: 11
v_gene: TRBV7-7
CDR3aa: ASSLELEETQY

abundance: -
len: 15
v_gene: TRBV9
CDR3aa: ASSVVQGGTSGNTIY

abundance: -
len: 11
v_gene: TRBV6-5
CDR3aa: ATRDSKFHEQY

abundance: -
len: 12
v_gene: TRBV28
CDR3aa: ASSISDRGDGYT

abundance: -
len: 13
v_gene: TRBV7-9
CDR3aa: ASSVPGTSDYEQY

abundance: -
len: 12
v_gene: TRBV6-5
CDR3aa: ASSYDRVGTEAF

abundance: once
len: 14
v_gene: TRBV7-9
CDR3aa: ASSPGGTPSTDTQY

abundance: few
len: 13
v_gene: TRBV7-2
CDR3aa: ASSWTGGAESPLH

abundance: -
len: 14
v_gene: TRBV19
CDR3aa: ASSIGDRQSYNEQF

abundance: -
len: 13
v_gene: TRBV7-7
CDR3aa: ASSQDDRARETQY

abundance: many
len: 10
v_gene: TRBV19
CDR3aa: ASSTSGYEQY

abundance: few
len: 12
v_gene: TRBV27
CDR3aa: ASSRGTGNSPLH

abundance: -
len: 13
v_gene: TRBV23-1
CDR3aa: ASSQSRPSGKTQY

abundance: -
len: 15
v_gene: TRBV15
CDR3aa: ATSSNWSQGALETQY

abundance: -
len: 11
v_gene: TRBV12-3/TRBV12-4
CDR3aa: ASRGQPGQPQH

abundance: -
len: 16
v_gene: TRBV7-8
CDR3aa: ASSLPTQLAELLDEQF

abundance: -
len: 13
v_gene: TRBV5-1
CDR3aa: ASSTLTGLDTEAF

abundance: once
len: 13
v_gene: TRBV18
CDR3aa: ASSPMTGAGEKLF

abundance: -
len: 16
v_gene: TRBV25-1
CDR3aa: ASSNLGAATHPYNEQF

abundance: -
len: 12
v_gene: TRBV5-1
CDR3aa: ASRGTGKTGELF

abundance: -
len: 11
v_gene: TRBV20-1
CDR3aa: SASQASGVGQY

abundance: once
len: 12
v_gene: TRBV12-5
CDR3aa: ASGLTGGTDTQY

abundance: -
len: 13
v_gene: TRBV4-1
CDR3aa: ASSQPDRRSEKLF

abundance: -
len: 13
v_gene: TRBV5-1
CDR3aa: ASSLPQPRGDTQY

abundance: -
len: 13
v_gene: TRBV18
CDR3aa: ASSLQGNSGNTIY

abundance: -
len: 11
v_gene: TRBV29-1
CDR3aa: SGQQGLVTEAF

abundance: -
len: 14
v_gene: TRBV28
CDR3aa: ASSRRDQARNSPLH

abundance: -
len: 11
v_gene: TRBV7-2
CDR3aa: ASSLVQVNEQF

abundance: -
len: 12
v_gene: TRBV19
CDR3aa: ASSIGQSGNTIY

abundance: -
len: 13
v_gene: TRBV5-1
CDR3aa: ASSLDTASVYGYT

abundance: -
len: 11
v_gene: TRBV5-1
CDR3aa: ASSLAGDQPQH

abundance: few
len: 13
v_gene: TRBV7-2
CDR3aa: ASSLGPGLDYGYT

abundance: -
len: 12
v_gene: TRBV28
CDR3aa: ASSLGTGPQPLH

abundance: -
len: 13
v_gene: TRBV18
CDR3aa: ASSPSGDALEKLF

abundance: -
len: 13
v_gene: TRBV27
CDR3aa: ASSFKSSYNSPLH

abundance: -
len: 12
v_gene: TRBV7-6
CDR3aa: ASSLDTDTGELF

abundance: -
len: 12
v_gene: TRBV6-5
CDR3aa: ASSPPGREVEAF

abundance: -
len: 15
v_gene: TRBV4-2
CDR3aa: ASSQDKPWRLSEKLF

abundance: -
len: 14
v_gene: TRBV4-1
CDR3aa: ASSQDGSGRLDEQF

abundance: -
len: 14
v_gene: TRBV5-1
CDR3aa: ASSLGQLGSGNTIY

abundance: -
len: 13
v_gene: TRBV5-1
CDR3aa: ASSPGGATFYGYT

abundance: -
len: 11
v_gene: TRBV7-3
CDR3aa: ASSLERRGEAF

abundance: -
len: 15
v_gene: TRBV19
CDR3aa: ASSIPPTSGRFYEQY

abundance: -
len: 14
v_gene: TRBV7-9
CDR3aa: ASSPASSGSYNEQF

abundance: -
len: 12
v_gene: TRBV6-5
CDR3aa: ASSYSRDGTEAF

abundance: -
len: 11
v_gene: TRBV10-3
CDR3aa: AISERRDNEQF

abundance: -
len: 16
v_gene: TRBV5-4
CDR3aa: ASSLPQGTSGRYNEQF

abundance: -
len: 15
v_gene: TRBV7-2
CDR3aa: ASSLASGQGAWETQY

abundance: -
len: 14
v_gene: TRBV11-2
CDR3aa: ASSLRALARADTQY

abundance: -
len: 14
v_gene: TRBV18
CDR3aa: ASSPRQDSYNSPLH

abundance: few
len: 11
v_gene: TRBV30
CDR3aa: AWRKGANYGYT